This T cell receptor beta chain comes out of a study of CD8 T cells in ankylosing spondylitis. Findings and limits, study-wide: Among TCR beta sequences, a motif of 7 to 9 highly homologous variants appeared characteristic of ankylosing spondylitis blood. As reported, disease-linked clones showed significant enrichment in matched ankylosing spondylitis synovial fluid. CD8+ cells made up the disease-linked clones, which were relatively rare in peripheral blood. Existing reports had already noted some motif variants in reactive arthritis synovial fluid and blood.

In the case of this clonotype: Antigen unknown.

The CDR3 covers 17 residues. The germline gives CDR1 SGHVS, CDR2 FNYEAQ. Trimming removed 1 base from V and 0 bases from J, with 12 bases in between. Quantitative 5'-RACE with molecular barcodes generated TCR beta libraries. Each CDR3 protein gets one entry after TCRdb re-called the 5' RACE reads with MiXCR. Here the sample spans approximately 300,000 distinct CDR3 sequences, approximately 8% being singletons. The chain carries TRBV7-6 and TRBJ2-2; D is unclear. This sequence originates from a male donor with ankylosing spondylitis. Sequencing was done on a sample of blood, either unsorted or a sorted T cell fraction (not recorded which). CDR3 residues: CASSLGSGDANTGELFF. The CDR3 DNA is TGTGCCAGCAGCTTAGGATCAGGAGACGCGAACACCGGGGAGCTGTTTTTT.